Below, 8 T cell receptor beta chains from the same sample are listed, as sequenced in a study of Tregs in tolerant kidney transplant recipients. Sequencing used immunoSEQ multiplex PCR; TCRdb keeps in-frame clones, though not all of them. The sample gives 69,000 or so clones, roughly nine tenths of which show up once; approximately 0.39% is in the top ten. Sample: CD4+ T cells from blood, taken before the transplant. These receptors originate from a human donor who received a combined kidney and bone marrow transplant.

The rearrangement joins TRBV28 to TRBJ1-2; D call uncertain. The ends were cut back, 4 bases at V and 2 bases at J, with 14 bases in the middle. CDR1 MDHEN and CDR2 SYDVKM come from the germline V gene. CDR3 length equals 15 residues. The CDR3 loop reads CASSSPSAANYGYTF. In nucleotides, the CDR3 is TGTGCCAGCAGTTCCCCCTCCGCGGCGAACTATGGCTACACCTTC.

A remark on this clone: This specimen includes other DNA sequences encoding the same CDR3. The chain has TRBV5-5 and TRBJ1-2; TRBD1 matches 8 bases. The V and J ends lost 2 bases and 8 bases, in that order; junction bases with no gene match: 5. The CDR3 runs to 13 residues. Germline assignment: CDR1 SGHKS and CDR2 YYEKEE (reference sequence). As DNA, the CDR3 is TGTGCCAGCAGCTTAGGACAGGGAGGCGGCTACACCTTC. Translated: CASSLGQGGGYTF. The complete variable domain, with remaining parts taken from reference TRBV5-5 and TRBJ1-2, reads DAGVTQSPTHLIKTRGQQVTLRCSPISGHKSVSWYQQVLGQGPQFIFQYYEKEERGRGNFPDRFSARQFPNYSSELNVNALLLGDSALYLCASSLGQGGGYTFGSGTRLTVV.

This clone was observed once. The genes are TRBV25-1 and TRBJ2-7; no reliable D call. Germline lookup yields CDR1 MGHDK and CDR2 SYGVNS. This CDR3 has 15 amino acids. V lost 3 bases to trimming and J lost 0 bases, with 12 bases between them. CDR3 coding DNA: TGTGCCAGCAGTGAGCTAGGTCTGAGCTCCTACGAGCAGTACTTC. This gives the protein CASSELGLSSYEQYF.

The CDR3 here is CASSSRDSLNTGELFF. The CDR3 DNA sequence: TGTGCCAGTAGTTCTCGGGACTCTTTGAACACCGGGGAGCTGTTTTTT. The rearrangement joins TRBV19 to TRBJ2-2, with D maybe TRBD2 (6 bases). CDR3 length equals 16 residues. The ends were cut back, 5 bases at V and 1 base at J, with 14 bases in the middle. Germline CDR1 LNHDA, CDR2 SQIVND (reference sequence).

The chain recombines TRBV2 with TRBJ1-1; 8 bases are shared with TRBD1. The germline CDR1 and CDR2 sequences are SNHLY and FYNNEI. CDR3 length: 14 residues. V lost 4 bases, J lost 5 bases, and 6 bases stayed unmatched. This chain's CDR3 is CASSGQGAVTEAFF. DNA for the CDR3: TGTGCCAGCAGTGGGCAGGGGGCCGTAACTGAAGCTTTCTTT.

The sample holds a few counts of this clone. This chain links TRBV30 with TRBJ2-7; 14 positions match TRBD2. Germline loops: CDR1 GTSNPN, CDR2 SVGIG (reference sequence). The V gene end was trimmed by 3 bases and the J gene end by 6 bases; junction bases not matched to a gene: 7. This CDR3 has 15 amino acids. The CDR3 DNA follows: TGTGCCTGGAGGAGGGGACTAGCGGGAGTTAGCGAGCAGTACTTC. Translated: CAWRRGLAGVSEQYF. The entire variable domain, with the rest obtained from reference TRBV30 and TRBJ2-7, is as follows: SQTIHQWPATLVQPVGSPLSLECTVEGTSNPNLYWYRQAAGRGLQLLFYSVGIGQISSEVPQNLSASRPQDRQFILSSKKLLLSDSGFYLCAWRRGLAGVSEQYFGPGTRLTVT.

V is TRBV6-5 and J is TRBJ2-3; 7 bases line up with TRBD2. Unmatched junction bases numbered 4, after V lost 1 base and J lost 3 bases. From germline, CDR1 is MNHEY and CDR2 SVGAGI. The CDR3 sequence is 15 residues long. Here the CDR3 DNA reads TGTGCCAGCAGTTACTTAGCGGGCGATACAGATACGCAGTATTTT. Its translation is CASSYLAGDTDTQYF.

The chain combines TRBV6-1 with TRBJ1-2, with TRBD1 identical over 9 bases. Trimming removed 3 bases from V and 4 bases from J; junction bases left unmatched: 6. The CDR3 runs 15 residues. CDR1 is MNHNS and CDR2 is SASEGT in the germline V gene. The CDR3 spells CASSETGGTSYGYTF. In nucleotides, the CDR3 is TGTGCCAGCAGTGAGACAGGGGGGACCAGCTATGGCTACACCTTC.